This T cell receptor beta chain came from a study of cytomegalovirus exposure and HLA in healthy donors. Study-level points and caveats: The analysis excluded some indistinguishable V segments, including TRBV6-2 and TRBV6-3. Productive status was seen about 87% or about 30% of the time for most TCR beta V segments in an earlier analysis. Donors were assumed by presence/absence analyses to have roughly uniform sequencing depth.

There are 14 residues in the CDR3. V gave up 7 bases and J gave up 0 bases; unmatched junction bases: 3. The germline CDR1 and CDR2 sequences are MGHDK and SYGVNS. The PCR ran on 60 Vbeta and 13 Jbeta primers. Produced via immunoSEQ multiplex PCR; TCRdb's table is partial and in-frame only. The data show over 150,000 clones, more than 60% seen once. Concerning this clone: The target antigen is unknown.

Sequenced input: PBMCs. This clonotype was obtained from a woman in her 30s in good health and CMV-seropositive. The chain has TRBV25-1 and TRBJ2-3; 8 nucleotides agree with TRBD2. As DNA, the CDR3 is TGTGCCAGCACGCGGGAGGACAGCACAGATACGCAGTATTTT. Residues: CASTREDSTDTQYF.